This T cell receptor (beta chain) came from a study of cytomegalovirus exposure and HLA in healthy donors. CDR1 and CDR2 from the germline V gene are SGHRS and YFSETQ. The length of the CDR3 is 12 residues. Trimming took 2 bases from V and 5 from J, leaving 7 bases between them. The PCR was carried out with 60 Vbeta primers and 13 Jbeta primers. Repertoires were generated with immunoSEQ multiplex PCR, while TCRdb's copy carries only in-frame clones and drops some. The table has some 180,000 clones, around 80% seen once. The chain carries TRBV5-1 and TRBJ1-1; the D gene is possibly TRBD1 (5 bases). Sequenced input: PBMCs. This receptor was taken from an older woman in good health and CMV-seropositive. For the CDR3, the DNA is TGCGCCAGCAGCTTTGGGGGGACTGAAGCTTTCTTT. It encodes CASSFGGTEAFF.